The 21 T cell receptor beta chains given below trace back to one sample, sequenced in a study of T-cell memory formation after mild COVID-19. MiXCR, applied by TCRdb to the 5' RACE reads, yields one record per CDR3 protein. The table lists around 340,000 distinct CDR3 sequences, roughly an eighth of them singletons, with 22% in the top ten. Sequenced input: PBMCs or a T cell subset sorted from them (not recorded which). The receptors originated from a young man who had mild COVID-19 (a few samples of this study predate the infection). Cell type and time point are not known.

The chain combines TRBV12-3 or TRBV12-4 with TRBJ1-6; D not certain. V was cut by 2 bases and J by 7 bases, with 3 bases left in between. The CDR3 runs to 12 residues. CDR3 nucleotide sequence: TGTGCCAGCAGTTTACAGAATTCACCCCTCCACTTT. Protein: CASSLQNSPLHF.

In its sample, this clonotype was seen a few times. V and J are TRBV4-2 and TRBJ1-5; D gene ambiguous. The CDR3 spans 13 residues. Germline CDR1 reads LGHNA; CDR2 reads YNFKEQ. V was clipped by 0 bases and J by 5 bases, with 5 bases between them. The CDR3 loop is CASSQEEDQPQHF. CDR3 in DNA: TGTGCCAGCAGCCAAGAGGAAGATCAGCCCCAGCATTTT.

There are a few counts of this clonotype. The V and J genes are TRBV7-3 and TRBJ2-5, with a weak D call TRBD2 (6 bases). CDR3 length: 14 amino acids. Trimming shortened V by 6 bases and J by 3 bases, and 14 bases separated the two germline ends. The germline V gene encodes CDR1 SGHTA and CDR2 FQGTGA. CDR3 sequence reads: CASRSPTREETQYF. The CDR3 bases are TGTGCCAGCAGGTCTCCGACTAGGGAAGAGACCCAGTACTTC.

At least ten counts were recorded for this clonotype. V usage is TRBV4-2 and J usage is TRBJ2-3; TRBD2 aligns across 9 bases. Per the germline V gene, CDR1 is LGHNA and CDR2 is YNFKEQ. The ends lost 4 bases at V and 1 base at J; junction bases unmatched: 9. This CDR3 comprises 17 residues. CDR3 amino acids: CASSLGRGGAGTDTQYF. DNA for the CDR3: TGTGCCAGCAGCCTGGGCCGCGGGGGGGCGGGCACAGATACGCAGTATTTT.

This clonotype was counted between two and nine times. At one end the junction does not follow the germline gene, possibly because of a read error. The chain recombines TRBV4-1 with TRBJ1-1; D gene unclear. Looked up from germline, CDR1 is MGHRA and CDR2 is YSYEKL. This CDR3 comprises 15 residues. CDR3 nucleotides: TGCGCCAGCACCCAATCTTTCGGGCTGAACACTGAAGCTTTCTTT. Its protein product is CASTQSFGLNTEAFF.

The V call is TRBV7-8, the J call TRBJ2-1; tentative D call: TRBD2 (6 bases). Looked up from germline, CDR1 is SGHVS and CDR2 is FQNEAQ. Trimming removed 5 bases at V and 14 bases at J, with 16 bases between. CDR3 length equals 12 residues. The CDR3 sequence is CASSLGPGRKFF. The CDR3 DNA reads as TGTGCCAGCAGCCTGGGACCGGGGAGGAAGTTCTTC.

This clonotype appeared a few times. The chain has TRBV5-1 and TRBJ2-2; possible D gene TRBD2, 5 bases. The germline CDR1 and CDR2 sequences are SGHRS and YFSETQ. Trimming removed 4 bases from V and 6 bases from J, with 13 bases in between. The CDR3 runs to 14 residues. CDR3 in DNA: TGCGCCAGCAGCGGAGGATCGGGATCCGGGGAGCTGTTTTTT. Residues: CASSGGSGSGELFF.

The chain links TRBV7-6 to TRBJ2-5, with D possibly being TRBD1 (6 bases). Germline assignment: CDR1 SGHVS and CDR2 FNYEAQ. The CDR3 is 16 residues long. Deletions cut 2 bases from V and 5 bases from J, with 18 bases between. In DNA, the CDR3 is TGTGCCAGCAGCTTATTTGCGCAGGGGTTGGGGGAGACCCAGTACTTC. It encodes CASSLFAQGLGETQYF.

CDR3 sequence reads: CASSPQGSLGNTEAFF. The CDR3 nucleotides read TGTGCCAGCAGCCCCCAAGGCAGTCTGGGGAACACTGAAGCTTTCTTT. The chain recombines TRBV7-2 with TRBJ1-1; D ambiguous. Per germline, CDR1 SGHTA and CDR2 FQGNSA. CDR3 size: 16 residues. V was cut by 5 bases and J by 1 base, with 17 bases left in between.

This clonotype was seen a handful of times. This chain connects TRBV12-3 or TRBV12-4 to TRBJ2-1, with a possible D match to TRBD2 (5 bases). The CDR3 sequence is 12 residues long. V lost 4 bases to trimming and J lost 10 bases, with 11 bases between them. The CDR3 loop is CASSSSTREQFF. The CDR3 nucleotides read TGTGCCAGCAGTTCCTCCACTAGGGAGCAGTTCTTC.

This clonotype was recorded a few times. The rearrangement links TRBV6-5 to TRBJ1-1, with D uncertain. The germline gives CDR1 MNHEY, CDR2 SVGAGI. The CDR3 covers 13 residues. The V gene lost 2 bases and the J gene lost 6 bases, with 10 bases spanning the gap. The CDR3 bases are TGTGCCAGCAGTTACGGAGCGGCGGCTGAAGCTTTCTTT. This codes for CASSYGAAAEAFF.

This clonotype came up a few times. Written as DNA, the CDR3 is TGTGCCAGCAGCTTAGCGACGGTTGAAGCTTTCTTT. Its translation is CASSLATVEAFF. The rearrangement uses TRBV7-8 and TRBJ1-1; no firm D call. The CDR3 loop spans 12 amino acids. V lost 0 bases and J lost 7, with 6 bases in between. Germline assignment: CDR1 SGHVS and CDR2 FQNEAQ. Variable domain in full (rest from reference TRBV7-8 and TRBJ1-1): GAGVSQSPRYKVAKRGQDVALRCDPISGHVSLFWYQQALGQGPEFLTYFQNEAQLDKSGLPSDRFFAERPEGSVSTLKIQRTQQEDSAVYLCASSLATVEAFFGQGTRLTVV.

This clonotype has a count of ten or more. This sequence joins TRBV5-1 and TRBJ1-3; unclear D gene. V lost 0 bases, J lost 2 bases, and 9 bases lay in between. CDR1 is SGHRS, CDR2 YFSETQ, per germline. CDR3 length: 15 residues. CDR3 region: CASSLGSGAGNTIYF. Written as DNA, the CDR3 is TGCGCCAGCAGCTTGGGATCCGGGGCTGGAAACACCATATATTTT.

This clonotype has only a few counts. This chain links TRBV7-9 with TRBJ1-3; TRBD1 is a possible D gene (5 bases). CDR3 length: 16 residues. Germline loops: CDR1 SEHNR, CDR2 FQNEAQ (reference sequence). V lost 2 bases to trimming and J lost 2 bases, with 13 bases between them. CDR3 in DNA: TGTGCCAGCAGCTTATCGGGCAGGGTGGCTGGAAACACCATATATTTT. Translation: CASSLSGRVAGNTIYF. Using reference TRBV7-9 and TRBJ1-3 for the parts outside the CDR3, the full variable domain is DTGVSQNPRHKITKRGQNVTFRCDPISEHNRLYWYRQTLGQGPEFLTYFQNEAQLEKSRLLSDRFSAERPKGSFSTLEIQRTEQGDSAMYLCASSLSGRVAGNTIYFGEGSWLTVV.

This clonotype was seen a few times. This chain connects TRBV6-2 or TRBV6-3 to TRBJ2-3, with D hard to call. The germline V gene has CDR1 MNHEY and CDR2 SVGEGT. The CDR3 extends over 11 amino acids. The V end was cut by 2 bases, the J end by 10 bases, with 7 bases between. In DNA form, the CDR3 reads TGTGCCAGCAGTTACGGGTATCCGCAGTATTTT. Its translation: CASSYGYPQYF.

This chain joins TRBV7-9 and TRBJ1-4, with a weak D call TRBD1 (6 bases). The CDR3 contains 16 residues. The germline V and J ends were trimmed by 5 bases and 6 bases, with 19 bases remaining between them. Germline-derived CDR1 and CDR2 are SEHNR and FQNEAQ (reference sequence). CDR3: CASSPNQGLGHEKLFF. The CDR3, as DNA: TGTGCCAGCAGCCCGAACCAGGGGCTAGGTCATGAAAAACTGTTTTTT.

This clonotype was recorded many times. The V call is TRBV5-1, the J call TRBJ2-1, with a tentative D call TRBD1 (6 bases). Germline loops: CDR1 SGHRS, CDR2 YFSETQ. The V end lost 0 bases, the J end lost 4 bases, and 11 bases lay between the germline ends. The CDR3 extends over 15 amino acids. The CDR3 region is CASSLGTVRYNEQFF. CDR3 bases: TGCGCCAGCAGCTTGGGGACAGTCAGATACAATGAGCAGTTCTTC.

This clonotype was detected many times. This chain links TRBV12-3 or TRBV12-4 with TRBJ2-5; D unresolved. The CDR3 runs 13 residues. The V and J ends lost 2 bases and 2 bases respectively, with 6 bases between them. This CDR3 reads CASSLNTQETQYF. CDR3 bases: TGTGCCAGCAGTTTAAATACGCAAGAGACCCAGTACTTC.

The chain carries TRBV6-2 or TRBV6-3 and TRBJ2-4, with 10 positions matching TRBD2. The V gene end was trimmed by 5 bases and the J gene end by 5 bases; junction bases not matched to a gene: 3. The V gene's germline CDR1 is MNHEY and CDR2 SVGEGT. This CDR3 contains 14 residues. The chain's CDR3 is CASSIGLAENIQYF. The CDR3 DNA sequence: TGTGCCAGCAGTATAGGACTAGCGGAAAACATTCAGTACTTC.

This clonotype was observed a handful of times. J is TRBJ2-3 and V is TRBV7-9, with D perhaps TRBD2 (5 bases). The CDR3 covers 14 residues. V gave up 5 bases and J gave up 6 bases, with 15 bases separating them. Germline V gives CDR1 SEHNR, CDR2 FQNEAQ (reference sequence). CDR3: CASSRALVTDTQYF. CDR3 DNA: TGTGCCAGCAGCCGCGCACTAGTAACCGATACGCAGTATTTT.

This clonotype occurred many times. V usage is TRBV24-1 and J usage is TRBJ2-5, with D perhaps given as TRBD1 or TRBD2 (5 bases each). The germline V gene has CDR1 KGHDR and CDR2 SFDVKD. Trimming shortened V by 5 bases and J by 1 base, and 16 bases separated the two germline ends. The CDR3 length is 16 residues. The CDR3 DNA reads as TGTGCCACCAGTGCGTCCCGGTGGGGGAGCCAAGAGACCCAGTACTTC. Protein product: CATSASRWGSQETQYF.